A single sample is the source of the 2 T cell receptor beta chains below, sequenced in a study of graft-versus-host responses after intestinal transplantation (dated by TCRdb to the early 2020s). The library was generated by the immunoSEQ multiplex PCR assay. TCRdb obtained this table from immuneACCESS and retained in-frame rearrangements with V and J assigned. These tables miss some clones; where compared with another copy, unresolved V genes account for less than half of the shortfall, and the remainder is unexplained. This sample gives several thousand clones in total; 25% to 40% of them show up just once. The ten largest clones take up just over 3% of the sample. Reading the label with the study, this specimen's time point is: cells obtained before transplantation from donor or recipient. In mixed lymphocyte reactions, about 200,000 CFSE-labeled pre-transplant responders were plated with about 200,000 irradiated violet-dye-labeled stimulators and cultured for less than seven days.

The sequenced sample was alloreactive CD8+ T cells from a mixed lymphocyte reaction culture, obtained before transplantation. Explained via the paper, the cell subset or site label denotes: CFSE-low proliferating T cells sorted from approximately six-day pre-transplant mixed lymphocyte reaction (GvH or HvG direction). The receptors come from a human patient who was an organ donor for intestinal transplantation.

This clone occurred a few times. This sequence joins TRBV7-2 and TRBJ2-7; tentatively, D is TRBD1 (5 bases). Germline loops: CDR1 SGHTA, CDR2 FQGNSA. V lost 1 base to trimming and J lost 0 bases, with 13 bases between them. There are 16 residues in the CDR3. The CDR3 sequence: CASSLEQGASSYEQYF. In DNA, the CDR3 is TGTGCCAGCAGCTTAGAACAAGGGGCGAGCTCCTACGAGCAGTACTTC.

The chain recombines TRBV4-2 with TRBJ2-7; TRBD2 is a possible D gene (5 bases). Germline V gene sequence: CDR1 LGHNA, CDR2 YNFKEQ. V was clipped by 0 bases and J by 2 bases, with 14 bases between them. This CDR3 has 16 amino acids. CDR3 nucleotides: TGTGCCAGCAGCCAAGAAGGCGAGGGAAGCACCTACGAGCAGTACTTC. It encodes CASSQEGEGSTYEQYF.